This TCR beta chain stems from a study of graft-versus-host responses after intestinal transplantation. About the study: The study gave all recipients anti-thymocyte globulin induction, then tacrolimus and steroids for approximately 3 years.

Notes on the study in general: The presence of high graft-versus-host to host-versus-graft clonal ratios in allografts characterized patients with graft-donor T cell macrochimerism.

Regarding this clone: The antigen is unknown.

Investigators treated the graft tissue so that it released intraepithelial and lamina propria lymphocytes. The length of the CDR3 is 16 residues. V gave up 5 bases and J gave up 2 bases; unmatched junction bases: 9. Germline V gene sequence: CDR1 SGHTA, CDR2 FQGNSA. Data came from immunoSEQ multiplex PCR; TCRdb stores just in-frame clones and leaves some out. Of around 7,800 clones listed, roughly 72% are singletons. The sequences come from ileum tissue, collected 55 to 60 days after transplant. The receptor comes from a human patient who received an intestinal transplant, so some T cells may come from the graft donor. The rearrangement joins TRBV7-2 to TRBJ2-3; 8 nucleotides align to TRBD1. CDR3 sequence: CASSTGTGSITDTQYF. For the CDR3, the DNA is TGTGCCAGCAGCACCGGGACAGGTAGTATCACAGATACGCAGTATTTT.